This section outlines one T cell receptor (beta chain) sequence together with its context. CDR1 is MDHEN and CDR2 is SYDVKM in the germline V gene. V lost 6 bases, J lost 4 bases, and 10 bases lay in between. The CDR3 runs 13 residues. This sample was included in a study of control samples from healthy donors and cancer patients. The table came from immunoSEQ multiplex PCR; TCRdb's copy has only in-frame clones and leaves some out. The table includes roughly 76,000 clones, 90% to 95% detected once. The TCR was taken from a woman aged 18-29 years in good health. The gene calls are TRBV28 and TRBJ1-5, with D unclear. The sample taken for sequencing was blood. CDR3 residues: CASSGGMNQPQHF. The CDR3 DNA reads TGTGCCAGCAGCGGAGGGATGAATCAGCCCCAGCATTTT. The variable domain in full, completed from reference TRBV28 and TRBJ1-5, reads DVKVTQSSRYLVKRTGEKVFLECVQDMDHENMFWYRQDPGLGLRLIYFSYDVKMKEKGDIPEGYSVSREKKERFSLILESASTNQTSMYLCASSGGMNQPQHFGDGTRLSIL.